These T cell receptor beta chains were read from a single sample in a study of beta chain features in type 1 diabetes. Here immunoSEQ multiplex PCR was the method, and the copy in TCRdb shows in-frame clones only, minus some. The sample lists some 410,000 clones, 11% to 15% occurring once. Sequences were obtained from naive CD4+ T cells from blood. These receptors all come from a man aged 25 to 40 in good health. Both conserved end residues are part of each CDR3. The D gene is left open where the match is weak. Only part of the rows carry a size: once, few, many, or a class if the clone is expanded.

TRBV15,few,NA,TRBJ2-7,TGTGCCACCAGCAGAGCCAACAGGGGAGGCGAGCAGTACTTC,CATSRANRGGEQYF
TRBV4-1,NA,TRBD1,TRBJ1-5,TGCGCCAGCAGCCAGGGACAGGGGGGAGATTGGTACGGCAATCAGCCCCAGCATTTT,CASSQGQGGDWYGNQPQHF
TRBV11-2,NA,NA,TRBJ2-1,TGTGCCAGCAGCTTAGGGGGGAGCTCCTACAATGAGCAGTTCTTC,CASSLGGSSYNEQFF
TRBV6-6,NA,NA,TRBJ2-3,TGTGCCAGCAGTTACTCGGGCGGGTCACGGGATACGCAGTATTTT,CASSYSGGSRDTQYF
TRBV11-3,few,NA,TRBJ2-1,TGTGCCAGCAGCTTCCGGACGCATCCGAATGAGCAGTTCTTC,CASSFRTHPNEQFF
TRBV18,NA,NA,TRBJ2-3,TGTGCCAGCTCACCGCGGACTACCACAGATACGCAGTATTTT,CASSPRTTTDTQYF
TRBV9,few,NA,TRBJ1-6,TGTGCCAGCAGCGCCGGGGGTAATTCACCCCTCCACTTT,CASSAGGNSPLHF
TRBV9,NA,TRBD2,TRBJ2-1,TGTGCCAGCAGCTACGATAGCGGGACTTACAATGAGCAGTTCTTC,CASSYDSGTYNEQFF
TRBV12-5,NA,NA,TRBJ2-5,TGTGCTAGTGGTGCTTATGTGCTCGAGTACTTC,CASGAYVLEYF
TRBV7-9,NA,NA,TRBJ2-5,TGTGCCAGCAGCTTAGGTTTCCCGACGTCCTTGCGATCGGGGGAGACCCAGTACTTC,CASSLGFPTSLRSGETQYF
TRBV4-3,NA,NA,TRBJ2-3,TGCGCCAGCAGCCAAGAAGGGGCTAGCACAGATACGCAGTATTTT,CASSQEGASTDTQYF
TRBV19,NA,NA,TRBJ2-3,TGTGCCAGTAGGACGACCCTACTGCAAACAGATACGCAGTATTTT,CASRTTLLQTDTQYF
TRBV19,NA,NA,TRBJ1-5,TGTGCCAGTAGTATTGGGGGAGGGACGAATCAGCCCCAGCATTTT,CASSIGGGTNQPQHF
TRBV5-1,NA,TRBD1,TRBJ2-1,TGCGCCAGCAGCTTGGTAGTGACAGGGCGCGAGCAGTTCTTC,CASSLVVTGREQFF
TRBV7-2,NA,TRBD2,TRBJ2-7,TGTGCCAGCACCCCGGAGCGGGGGGGCAGCTACGAGCAGTACTTC,CASTPERGGSYEQYF
TRBV30,NA,TRBD2,TRBJ2-3,TGTGCCTCCAGGACTAGCGGGAGGGCCACAGATACGCAGTATTTT,CASRTSGRATDTQYF
TRBV7-9,NA,TRBD1,TRBJ2-1,TGTGCCAGCAGCCCTGGGGACAGGGGCACGTTCTTC,CASSPGDRGTFF
TRBV21-1,NA,NA,TRBJ1-1,TGTGCCAGCAGCAAAGGAGCGGATGTAGACACTGAAGCTTTCTTT,CASSKGADVDTEAFF
TRBV11-2,NA,NA,TRBJ2-1,TGTGCCAGCAGCCCTACAGGAGGGGGACTCGCCGGATACAATGAGCAGTTCTTC,CASSPTGGGLAGYNEQFF
TRBV12-5,few,NA,TRBJ2-1,TGTGCTAGTGGTTTGGCCTCCAGGGTCTCCTACAATGAGCAGTTCTTC,CASGLASRVSYNEQFF
TRBV29-1,few,NA,TRBJ2-5,TGCAGCGCTACACAGGGTGAGACCCAGTACTTC,CSATQGETQYF
TRBV7-2,NA,NA,TRBJ2-7,TGTGCCAGCAGCTCGGAGCGGGGACAAACCTACGAGCAGTACTTC,CASSSERGQTYEQYF
TRBV7-2,few,NA,TRBJ2-5,TGTGCCAGCAGCAGATACCAAGAGACCCAGTACTTC,CASSRYQETQYF
TRBV13,NA,TRBD1,TRBJ1-3,TGTGCCAGCAGCTGGACAGGGTCTGGAAACACCATATATTTT,CASSWTGSGNTIYF